These 29 T cell receptor beta chains were sequenced from one sample in a study of cytotoxic CD8 clonotypes in ibrutinib-treated CLL. Data came from immunoSEQ multiplex PCR; TCRdb stores just in-frame clones and leaves some out. The sample shows 150,000 or so clones, about 80% of them seen only once. The source was PBMCs, collected after 12 months of ibrutinib treatment. These receptors came from a human donor with chronic lymphocytic leukemia.

The chain combines TRBV7-2 with TRBJ1-2, with 7 positions matching TRBD1. The CDR3 has 15 amino acids. Germline CDR1 and CDR2: SGHTA and FQGNSA. Trimming removed 5 bases from V and 2 bases from J; junction bases left unmatched: 8. CDR3 nucleotide sequence: TGTGCCAGCAGCCAGACGACAGGGAGCAACTATGGCTACACCTTC. Encoded protein: CASSQTTGSNYGYTF. Complete variable domain (other parts from reference TRBV7-2 and TRBJ1-2): GAGVSQSPSNKVTEKGKDVELRCDPISGHTALYWYRQSLGQGLEFLIYFQGNSAPDKSGLPSDRFSAERTGGSVSTLTIQRTQQEDSAVYLCASSQTTGSNYGYTFGSGTRLTVV.

This rearrangement joins TRBV28 to TRBJ2-7; 10 positions agree with TRBD2. CDR1 and CDR2 from the germline V gene are MDHEN and SYDVKM. This CDR3 region has 15 residues. V lost 2 bases, J lost 3 bases, and 4 bases stayed unmatched. Here the CDR3 reads CASSLLAGVHYEQYF. For the CDR3, the DNA is TGTGCCAGCAGTTTACTAGCGGGAGTACACTACGAGCAGTACTTC.

CDR3 region: CASSLFDRGTGELFF. The CDR3 bases are TGTGCCAGCAGTTTGTTCGACAGGGGCACCGGGGAGCTGTTTTTT. V gene TRBV28 combines with J gene TRBJ2-2; 8 bases map to TRBD1. The CDR3 has 15 residues. The ends lost 3 bases at V and 4 bases at J; junction bases unmatched: 4. The V gene's germline CDR1 is MDHEN and CDR2 SYDVKM.

This clone was picked up a small number of times. This sequence joins TRBV25-1 and TRBJ2-2; 9 nucleotides line up with TRBD2. The CDR3 is 16 residues long. J lost 3 bases, V lost 4 bases, and 6 bases had no gene match. Germline V gene sequence: CDR1 MGHDK, CDR2 SYGVNS. The CDR3 DNA reads TGTGCCAGCAGTGGGCATAGCGGGGGATACACCGGGGAGCTGTTTTTT. Residues: CASSGHSGGYTGELFF.

The genes are TRBV5-1 and TRBJ2-1; tentatively, D is TRBD1 (7 bases). The ends were cut back, 0 bases at V and 10 bases at J, with 14 bases in the middle. CDR3 size: 14 residues. Germline CDR1 reads SGHRS; CDR2 reads YFSETQ. CDR3 protein: CASSLEEGAKEQFF. The CDR3 bases are TGCGCCAGCAGCTTGGAGGAGGGGGCAAAGGAGCAGTTCTTC.

This chain links TRBV6-5 with TRBJ2-7; TRBD1 matches 9 bases. The CDR3 sequence is 15 residues long. Germline loops: CDR1 MNHEY, CDR2 SVGAGI. V shed 2 bases and J 0 bases; nucleotides not matched to a gene: 2. The CDR3 is CASSYGTGSSYEQYF. The CDR3 bases are TGTGCCAGCAGTTACGGGACAGGGAGCTCCTACGAGCAGTACTTC.

V and J are TRBV5-4 and TRBJ1-2; D unclear. The length of the CDR3 is 13 residues. Germline CDR1 reads SGHNT; CDR2 reads YYREEE (reference sequence). The V and J ends lost 0 bases and 6 bases respectively, with 9 bases between them. This CDR3 reads CASSLGDGHGYTF. As DNA, the CDR3 is TGTGCCAGCAGCTTGGGGGATGGCCATGGCTACACCTTC.

This sequence joins TRBV28 and TRBJ1-5; TRBD1 might be the D (6 bases). The CDR3 has 15 residues. Germline V gene lookup returns CDR1 MDHEN and CDR2 SYDVKM. V was cut by 8 bases and J by 7 bases, with 21 bases left in between. CDR3 loop: CASHGDMSFRQPQHF. The CDR3, as DNA: TGTGCCAGCCACGGGGACATGTCCTTCCGGCAGCCCCAGCATTTT.

In its sample, this clone was seen a few times. This chain uses TRBV6-5 with TRBJ1-2, with no clear D. Trimming took 5 bases from V and 5 from J, leaving 18 bases between them. The CDR3 spans 15 residues. Per the germline V gene, CDR1 is MNHEY and CDR2 is SVGAGI. This CDR3 reads CASSTTDGKMYGYTF. The CDR3 DNA reads TGTGCCAGCAGTACCACCGACGGAAAAATGTATGGCTACACCTTC.

This clone has more than one count but fewer than ten. The junction departs from the called germline gene at one end, perhaps through a read error. This chain uses TRBV4-3 with TRBJ1-5; TRBD1 might be the D (5 bases). CDR3 length: 13 amino acids. The germline V gene encodes CDR1 LGHNA and CDR2 YSLEER. CDR3 protein: CASSQDRSGALYF. CDR3 nucleotides: TGCGCCAGCAGCCAAGATAGGTCCGGGGCACTATACTTT.

The genes are TRBV7-3 and TRBJ2-6; 7 bases are a match to TRBD1. This CDR3 has 17 residues. Germline CDR1 and CDR2: SGHTA and FQGTGA. With V trimmed by 0 bases and J by 0 bases, 2 bases remained unmatched. The DNA of the CDR3 is TGTGCCAGCAGCTTAACTAGGACAGGCTCTGGGGCCAACGTCCTGACTTTC. It yields the protein CASSLTRTGSGANVLTF.

The chain recombines TRBV28 with TRBJ1-2; TRBD1 is a possible D gene (6 bases). This CDR3 has 15 amino acids. V gave up 2 bases and J gave up 3 bases, with 13 bases separating them. Per the germline V gene, CDR1 is MDHEN and CDR2 is SYDVKM. The CDR3: CASSLRPGGDYGYTF. The DNA for the CDR3 is TGTGCCAGCAGTTTAAGACCGGGGGGCGACTATGGCTACACCTTC.

Only one count was recorded for this clone. This chain joins TRBV5-8 and TRBJ2-7; no clear D. This CDR3 has 14 residues. Germline assignment: CDR1 SGHTS and CDR2 YDEGEE. The ends were cut back, 1 base at V and 4 bases at J, with 12 bases in the middle. This CDR3 is CASSLYGANYEQYF. CDR3 sequence (DNA): TGTGCCAGCAGCTTGTACGGAGCGAATTACGAGCAGTACTTC.

This clone has a single count. The CDR3 nucleotides are TGTGCCAGCAGCCCGCGGACAGTGGAGACCCAGTACTTC. Amino acid sequence: CASSPRTVETQYF. The chain links TRBV7-9 to TRBJ2-5, with D perhaps TRBD1 (6 bases). Germline V gene lookup returns CDR1 SEHNR and CDR2 FQNEAQ (reference sequence). CDR3 size: 13 residues. Trimming took 5 bases from V and 5 from J, leaving 12 bases between them.

The chain is built from TRBV5-6 and TRBJ2-7, with unresolved D. The V gene's germline CDR1 is SGHDT and CDR2 YYEEEE. Trimming shortened V by 1 base and J by 0 bases, and 8 bases separated the two germline ends. The length of the CDR3 is 14 residues. For the CDR3, the DNA is TGTGCCAGCAGCTTGCTGACCAGCTCCTACGAGCAGTACTTC. It codes for CASSLLTSSYEQYF.

V gene TRBV7-3 combines with J gene TRBJ2-3; possible D gene TRBD2, 6 bases. The germline V and J ends were trimmed by 2 bases and 3 bases, with 15 bases remaining between them. CDR3 length: 16 residues. CDR1 is SGHTA, CDR2 FQGTGA, per germline. The CDR3 loop is CASSLGMGGGTDTQYF. The CDR3 DNA follows: TGTGCCAGCAGCTTAGGTATGGGAGGCGGAACAGATACGCAGTATTTT.

The chain is built from TRBV29-1 and TRBJ2-3; no reliable D call. Per germline, CDR1 SQVTM and CDR2 ANQGSEA. The CDR3 loop spans 13 amino acids. Trimming took off 4 bases at V and 0 bases at J, with 8 bases between the two ends. This chain's CDR3 is CSVAPDSTDTQYF. The CDR3 DNA sequence: TGCAGCGTTGCGCCAGATAGCACAGATACGCAGTATTTT.

This rearrangement joins TRBV6-6 to TRBJ1-6; TRBD1 is a possible D gene (5 bases). The CDR3 is 15 residues long. V gave up 6 bases and J gave up 9 bases, with 18 bases separating them. Germline CDR1 reads MNHNY; CDR2 reads SVGAGI (reference sequence). The CDR3 DNA is TGTGCCAGCAGAACGTGGGGCGCAGAGTTTTCACCCCTCCACTTT. Translated, it gives CASRTWGAEFSPLHF.

The V call is TRBV28, the J call TRBJ1-1, with D unclear. The germline V gene has CDR1 MDHEN and CDR2 SYDVKM. CDR3 length: 13 residues. Trimming removed 3 bases from V and 9 bases from J, with 14 bases in between. CDR3: CASSLGAPLQAFF. Written as DNA, the CDR3 is TGTGCCAGCAGTTTGGGAGCGCCTCTGCAAGCTTTCTTT.

This clone has only a few counts. This chain joins TRBV10-3 and TRBJ2-7; possibly TRBD2 for D (5 bases). Germline V gene lookup returns CDR1 ENHRY and CDR2 SYGVKD. Trimming removed 3 bases from V and 4 bases from J, with 10 bases in between. The CDR3 is 13 amino acids. The chain's CDR3 is CAISDPGSYEQYF. CDR3 nucleotides: TGTGCCATCAGTGACCCGGGGAGTTACGAGCAGTACTTC.

This sequence joins TRBV9 and TRBJ1-1; 7 bases agree with TRBD1. The trim removed 3 bases at V and 3 bases at J, leaving 5 bases unmatched. The CDR3 extends over 14 amino acids. CDR1 and CDR2 (germline): SGDLS, YYNGEE. CDR3 nucleotide sequence: TGTGCCAGCAGCGAGACAGGGAGGGACACTGAAGCTTTCTTT. This encodes CASSETGRDTEAFF.

The chain carries TRBV19 and TRBJ2-5, with TRBD1 matching 8 bases. The end of the DNA is better explained by TRBJ2-7, so the J call may be wrong. The CDR3 has 14 amino acids. CDR1 is LNHDA and CDR2 is SQIVND in the germline V gene (reference sequence). CDR3 nucleotide sequence: TGTGCCAGTAGCGTGGACAGGGCCTCCTACGAGCAGTACTTC. This sequence encodes CASSVDRASYEQYF.

This clone appeared a few times. The chain recombines TRBV7-3 with TRBJ2-7; D is perhaps TRBD1 or TRBD2 (5 bases each). The CDR3 consists of 13 residues. The germline CDR1 and CDR2 sequences are SGHTA and FQGTGA. Trimming shortened V by 6 bases and J by 4 bases, and 13 bases separated the two germline ends. The CDR3 sequence is CASSQIGGYEQYF. CDR3 nucleotides: TGTGCCAGCAGTCAAATTGGGGGTTACGAGCAGTACTTC.

The rearrangement uses TRBV5-1 and TRBJ2-1; 11 bases agree with TRBD2. The germline V gene has CDR1 SGHRS and CDR2 YFSETQ. V shed 3 bases and J 6 bases; nucleotides not matched to a gene: 5. This CDR3 comprises 15 residues. The CDR3 here is CASSSLAGGLNEQFF. The CDR3 nucleotides are TGCGCCAGCAGCTCCCTAGCGGGAGGCCTCAATGAGCAGTTCTTC.

The chain has TRBV29-1 and TRBJ1-1, with 7 bases that match TRBD1. The V segment lost 8 bases and the J segment 1 base; nucleotides outside the gene matches: 7. This CDR3 spans 13 amino acids. The V gene's germline CDR1 is SQVTM and CDR2 ANQGSEA. This CDR3 is CSIRQGSNTEAFF. The CDR3 nucleotides read TGCAGCATTAGACAGGGATCGAACACTGAAGCTTTCTTT.

In its sample, this clone was seen a few times. This sequence joins TRBV28 and TRBJ1-2; D remains unclear. Trimming pared 5 bases from V and 5 bases from J, leaving 12 bases between. Germline V gives CDR1 MDHEN, CDR2 SYDVKM. The length of the CDR3 is 13 residues. CDR3 bases: TGTGCCAGCAGTCTCCAATATCCTTATGGCTACACCTTC. It codes for CASSLQYPYGYTF.

CDR3 loop: CASSSPHQGNEKLFF. CDR3 bases: TGTGCCAGCAGCTCCCCGCACCAGGGCAATGAAAAACTGTTTTTT. The chain is built from TRBV5-6 and TRBJ1-4, with D maybe TRBD1 (5 bases). The germline gives CDR1 SGHDT, CDR2 YYEEEE. The germline V and J ends were trimmed by 3 bases and 5 bases, with 14 bases remaining between them. CDR3 length equals 15 residues.

This chain links TRBV5-4 with TRBJ2-7; 9 nucleotides agree with TRBD1. Germline V lookup: CDR1 SGHNT, CDR2 YYREEE (reference sequence). V gave up 4 bases and J gave up 3 bases; unmatched junction bases: 2. The CDR3 runs 13 residues. Here the CDR3 reads CASSGGQGYEQYF. The CDR3 DNA sequence: TGTGCCAGCAGCGGGGGACAGGGCTACGAGCAGTACTTC.

Written as DNA, the CDR3 is TGTGCCAGCATACTAGCGGGAGGGCCGGGGGAGACCCAGTACTTC. Protein sequence: CASILAGGPGETQYF. The rearrangement joins TRBV28 to TRBJ2-5; 13 bases agree with TRBD2. The germline gives CDR1 MDHEN, CDR2 SYDVKM. CDR3 length equals 15 residues. Trimming took 7 bases from V and 5 from J; bases not matched to a gene: 7. Based on the CDR3 plus reference TRBV28 and TRBJ2-5, the full variable domain is DVKVTQSSRYLVKRTGEKVFLECVQDMDHENMFWYRQDPGLGLRLIYFSYDVKMKEKGDIPEGYSVSREKKERFSLILESASTNQTSMYLCASILAGGPGETQYFGPGTRLLVL.